The 18 T cell receptor beta chains presented below share a single source sample, sequenced in a study of shared clonotypes between healthy human individuals. The naive CD8 population came from CD45RO-negative cells selected for CCR7, without terminally differentiated effector memory CD45RA+ cells. Assay used: immunoSEQ multiplex PCR; TCRdb lists only in-frame clones, some missing. The sample yields roughly 2.1 million clones, more than 85% seen once. What was sequenced was naive CD8+ T cells from PBMCs. All receptors come from a man between 18 and 35 years old in good health. Some clones in this sample may be carry-over from other donors' samples.

CDR3: CASSLGQGGSQPQHF. As DNA, the CDR3 is TGCGCCAGCAGCTTGGGACAGGGCGGGAGTCAGCCCCAGCATTTT. The gene calls are TRBV5-1 and TRBJ1-5, with 7 bases fitting TRBD1. V shed 0 bases and J 6 bases; nucleotides not matched to a gene: 6. This CDR3 has 15 residues. Germline CDR1 SGHRS, CDR2 YFSETQ.

The gene calls are TRBV5-6 and TRBJ2-2; 9 bases fit TRBD2. J gave up 2 bases and V 1 base, and 12 bases lay outside the gene matches. There are 19 residues in the CDR3. The germline gives CDR1 SGHDT, CDR2 YYEEEE. DNA of the CDR3: TGTGCCAGCAGCTTGCGACTAGCGGAGATGGGGCTTAACACCGGGGAGCTGTTTTTT. It yields the protein CASSLRLAEMGLNTGELFF. Complete variable domain (other parts from reference TRBV5-6 and TRBJ2-2): DAGVTQSPTHLIKTRGQQVTLRCSPKSGHDTVSWYQQALGQGPQFIFQYYEEEERQRGNFPDRFSGHQFPNYSSELNVNALLLGDSALYLCASSLRLAEMGLNTGELFFGEGSRLTVL.

The V gene is TRBV14, the J gene TRBJ2-1; D unresolved. The germline V gene has CDR1 SGHDN and CDR2 FVKESK. Trimming cost V 1 base and J 2 bases, with 12 bases left between them. This CDR3 is built from 16 residues. Here the CDR3 DNA reads TGTGCCAGCAGCCAAGCAGACCTCGATCCCTACAATGAGCAGTTCTTC. Translation gives CASSQADLDPYNEQFF.

The chain recombines TRBV28 with TRBJ2-7; 12 positions agree with TRBD2. The V and J ends lost 4 bases and 6 bases, in that order; junction bases with no gene match: 4. This CDR3 contains 14 residues. From germline, CDR1 is MDHEN and CDR2 SYDVKM. The CDR3 DNA reads as TGTGCCAGCAGTTCTCCGGGACTAGCGGGCGAGCAGTACTTC. It yields the protein CASSSPGLAGEQYF.

Turning to this clone: This sample also contains other DNA sequences that code for the same CDR3. This rearrangement joins TRBV5-4 to TRBJ2-7, with D hard to call. V shed 0 bases and J shed 1 base, with 5 bases lying between them. Germline V lookup: CDR1 SGHNT, CDR2 YYREEE (reference sequence). This CDR3 region has 13 residues. CDR3 DNA: TGTGCCAGCAGCTTGGAGGCATCCTACGAGCAGTACTTC. Translating gives CASSLEASYEQYF.

This sequence joins TRBV19 and TRBJ1-2; 7 bases match TRBD1. CDR1 is LNHDA and CDR2 is SQIVND in the germline V gene (reference sequence). Trimming cost V 3 bases and J 1 base; bases outside gene matches: 8. This CDR3 region has 16 residues. CDR3 sequence (DNA): TGTGCCAGTAGTATTCCAGGACAGGAGAATAACTATGGCTACACCTTC. This gives the protein CASSIPGQENNYGYTF.

As for this clone: Other DNA sequences of this sample code for an identical CDR3. The chain carries TRBV15 and TRBJ1-5, with a tentative D call TRBD1 (6 bases). Germline V gene sequence: CDR1 LNHNV, CDR2 YYDKDF (reference sequence). This CDR3 spans 15 amino acids. V lost 5 bases, J lost 4 bases, and 15 bases lay in between. CDR3 in amino acids: CATSGGGGRNQPQHF. In DNA form, the CDR3 reads TGTGCCACCAGCGGTGGCGGGGGGCGTAATCAGCCCCAGCATTTT.

The chain is built from TRBV11-1 and TRBJ2-7; D might be TRBD2 (5 bases). V lost 5 bases, J lost 7 bases, and 24 bases lay in between. The CDR3 covers 16 residues. Per germline, CDR1 SGHAT and CDR2 FQDESV (reference sequence). CDR3 sequence: CASSNRPRVPRGEQYF. CDR3 coding DNA: TGTGCCAGCAGCAACCGCCCTCGGGTACCCCGCGGGGAGCAGTACTTC.

The V call is TRBV6-5, the J call TRBJ2-7; tentative D call: TRBD2 (5 bases). There are 15 residues in the CDR3. The germline V gene encodes CDR1 MNHEY and CDR2 SVGAGI. V was clipped by 2 bases and J by 0 bases, with 11 bases between them. Here the CDR3 DNA reads TGTGCCAGCAGTTACAGCGGTTGGGGCTCCTACGAGCAGTACTTC. This translates into CASSYSGWGSYEQYF.

Concerning this clone: Other DNA sequences in the same sample also yield this CDR3. The chain joins TRBV27 to TRBJ2-7; maybe TRBD2 (5 bases). With 2 bases removed from V and 2 bases from J, the gap between germline ends came to 10 bases. The germline gives CDR1 MNHEY, CDR2 SMNVEV (reference sequence). CDR3 length: 14 amino acids. Written as DNA, the CDR3 is TGTGCCAGCAGTTTACAGACGGGGACCTACGAGCAGTACTTC. Protein product: CASSLQTGTYEQYF.

Regarding this clone: Other DNA sequences in the same sample also yield this CDR3. The chain combines TRBV27 with TRBJ1-5; D gene unclear. This CDR3 region has 14 residues. Germline loops: CDR1 MNHEY, CDR2 SMNVEV (reference sequence). V shed 2 bases and J shed 3 bases, with 8 bases lying between them. The CDR3 is CASSLRQVNQPQHF. The CDR3 DNA follows: TGTGCCAGCAGTTTAAGGCAGGTCAATCAGCCCCAGCATTTT.

V gene TRBV11-2 combines with J gene TRBJ1-4; D uncertain. The CDR3 covers 15 residues. V lost 2 bases to trimming and J lost 6 bases, with 13 bases between them. Germline V gives CDR1 SGHAT, CDR2 FQNNGV. CDR3 sequence reads: CASSLTGGGDEKLFF. DNA for the CDR3: TGTGCCAGCAGCTTAACGGGCGGAGGTGATGAAAAACTGTTTTTT.

This chain uses TRBV7-2 with TRBJ2-1, with 11 bases aligning to TRBD2. The trim removed 6 bases at V and 4 bases at J, leaving 5 bases unmatched. The CDR3 sequence is 15 residues long. Germline CDR1 SGHTA, CDR2 FQGNSA. The CDR3 reads CASSYLAGGYNEQFF. The CDR3 DNA is TGTGCCAGCAGTTATCTAGCGGGAGGTTACAATGAGCAGTTCTTC.

Concerning this clone: Other DNA sequences in this sample translate to the same CDR3. The chain joins TRBV10-3 to TRBJ2-2; D is uncertain. CDR1 and CDR2 from the germline V gene are ENHRY and SYGVKD. The CDR3 covers 13 residues. The ends were cut back, 3 bases at V and 5 bases at J, with 7 bases in the middle. The CDR3 protein is CAISDLTTGELFF. The CDR3 DNA is TGTGCCATCAGTGACCTGACAACCGGGGAGCTGTTTTTT.

The V gene is TRBV7-9, the J gene TRBJ2-4; the match to TRBD1 covers 9 bases. In germline, CDR1 is SEHNR, CDR2 FQNEAQ (reference sequence). V was pared by 5 bases and J by 2 bases, with 7 bases of the junction left unmatched. The CDR3 runs to 16 residues. The CDR3 sequence: CASSPRDRETKNIQYF. In nucleotides, the CDR3 is TGTGCCAGCAGCCCCCGGGACAGGGAGACCAAAAACATTCAGTACTTC.

Concerning this clone itself: Additional DNA sequences in this sample encode the identical CDR3. V gene TRBV6-1 combines with J gene TRBJ2-7, with TRBD2 identical over 11 bases. Trimming took 1 base from V and 3 from J; bases not matched to a gene: 5. The CDR3 extends over 16 amino acids. The germline gives CDR1 MNHNS, CDR2 SASEGT. CDR3 nucleotides: TGTGCCAGCAGTGAAGGGCTAGCGGGAGGAGGCTACGAGCAGTACTTC. This translates into CASSEGLAGGGYEQYF.

The V and J genes are TRBV27 and TRBJ1-2; maybe TRBD1 (5 bases). With 6 bases removed from V and 8 bases from J, the gap between germline ends came to 13 bases. This CDR3 is built from 12 residues. In germline, CDR1 is MNHEY, CDR2 SMNVEV (reference sequence). The DNA for the CDR3 is TGTGCCAGCAGGCTGGGGACGGGGGGCTACACCTTC. Protein sequence: CASRLGTGGYTF.

The chain carries TRBV25-1 and TRBJ2-7; no firm D call. The CDR3 contains 13 residues. Trimming left V 2 bases short and J 6 bases short, with 11 bases between. CDR1 and CDR2 from the germline V gene are MGHDK and SYGVNS. The CDR3 bases are TGTGCCAGCAGTGAAACCGCCTGGGCCGAGCAGTACTTC. Amino acid sequence: CASSETAWAEQYF.